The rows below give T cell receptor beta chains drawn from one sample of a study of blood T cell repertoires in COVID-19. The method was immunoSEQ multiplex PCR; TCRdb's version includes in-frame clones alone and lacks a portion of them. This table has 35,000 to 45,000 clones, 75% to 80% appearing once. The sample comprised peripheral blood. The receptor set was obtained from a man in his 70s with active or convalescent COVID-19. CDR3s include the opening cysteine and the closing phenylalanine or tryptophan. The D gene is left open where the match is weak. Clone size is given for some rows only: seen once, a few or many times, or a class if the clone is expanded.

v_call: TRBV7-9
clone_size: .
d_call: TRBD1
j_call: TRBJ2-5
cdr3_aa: CASSLALAGGETQYF
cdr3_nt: TGTGCCAGCAGCTTAGCGCTGGCAGGGGGTGAGACCCAGTACTTC

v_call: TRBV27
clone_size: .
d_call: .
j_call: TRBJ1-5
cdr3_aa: CASSLLSGDQPQHF
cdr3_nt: TGTGCCAGCAGTTTACTGTCAGGGGATCAGCCCCAGCATTTT

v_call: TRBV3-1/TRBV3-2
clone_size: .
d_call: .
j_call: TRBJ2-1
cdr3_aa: CASSQDRGAYNEQFF
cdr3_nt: TGTGCCAGCAGCCAAGATCGGGGGGCATACAATGAGCAGTTCTTC

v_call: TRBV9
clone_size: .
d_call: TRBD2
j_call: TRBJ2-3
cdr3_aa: CASSVTAGGPDTQYF
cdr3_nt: TGTGCCAGCAGCGTAACAGCGGGGGGGCCAGATACGCAGTATTTT

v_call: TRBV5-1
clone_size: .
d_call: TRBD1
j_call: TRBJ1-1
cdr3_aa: CASSHGQAAEAFF
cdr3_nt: TGCGCCAGCAGCCACGGACAGGCCGCTGAAGCTTTCTTT

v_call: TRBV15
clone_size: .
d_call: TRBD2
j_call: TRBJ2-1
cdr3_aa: CATSRASPGLASDEQFF
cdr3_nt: TGTGCCACCAGCAGAGCATCACCGGGACTAGCGTCTGATGAGCAGTTCTTC

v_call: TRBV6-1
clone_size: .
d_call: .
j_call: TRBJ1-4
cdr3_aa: CASRTENEKLFF
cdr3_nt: TGTGCCAGCCGGACAGAAAATGAAAAACTGTTTTTT

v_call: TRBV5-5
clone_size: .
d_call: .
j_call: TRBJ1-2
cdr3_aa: CASSARTGPSYGYTF
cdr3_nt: TGTGCCAGCAGCGCCCGGACTGGCCCCAGCTATGGCTACACCTTC

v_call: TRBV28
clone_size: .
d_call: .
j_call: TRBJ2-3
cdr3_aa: CASSLPGLSAGTQYF
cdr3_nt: TGTGCCAGCAGTCTCCCCGGACTAAGCGCGGGTACGCAGTATTTT

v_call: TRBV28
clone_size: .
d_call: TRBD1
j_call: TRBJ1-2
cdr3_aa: CASSPRGQGPANYGYTF
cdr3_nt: TGTGCCAGCAGTCCCCGTGGACAGGGGCCAGCTAACTATGGCTACACCTTC

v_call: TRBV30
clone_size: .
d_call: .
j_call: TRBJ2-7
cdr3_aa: CAWSGGDSEQYF
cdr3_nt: TGTGCCTGGAGTGGCGGAGATTCCGAGCAGTACTTC

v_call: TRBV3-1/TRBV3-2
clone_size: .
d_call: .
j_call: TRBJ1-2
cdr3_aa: CASSYGQLVYGYTF
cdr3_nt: TGTGCCAGCAGCTATGGGCAATTGGTATATGGCTACACCTTC

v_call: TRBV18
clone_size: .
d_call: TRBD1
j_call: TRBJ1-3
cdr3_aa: CASSTDRGSGNTIYF
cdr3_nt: TGTGCCAGCTCAACGGACAGGGGCTCTGGAAACACCATATATTTT

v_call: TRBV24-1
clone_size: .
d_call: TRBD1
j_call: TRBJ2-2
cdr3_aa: CATSDGTGGSGFGELFF
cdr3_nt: TGTGCCACCAGTGACGGGACAGGGGGCTCGGGGTTCGGGGAGCTGTTTTTT

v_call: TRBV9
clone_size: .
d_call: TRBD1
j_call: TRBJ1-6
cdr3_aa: CASSPRQGKVSDSPLHF
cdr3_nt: TGTGCCAGCAGCCCCAGACAGGGGAAGGTTTCGGATTCACCCCTCCACTTT

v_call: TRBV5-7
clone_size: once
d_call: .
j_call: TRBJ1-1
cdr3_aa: CASSFCSEGTEAFF
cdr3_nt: TGTGCCAGCAGCTTCTGTTCTGAGGGAACTGAAGCTTTCTTT

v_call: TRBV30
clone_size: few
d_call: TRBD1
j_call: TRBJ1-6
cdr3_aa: CAWSPRDRANSPLHF
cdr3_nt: TGTGCCTGGAGTCCAAGGGACAGGGCAAATTCACCCCTCCACTTT

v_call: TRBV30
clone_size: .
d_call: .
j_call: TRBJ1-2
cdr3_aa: CAWSVLGGANYGYTF
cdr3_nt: TGTGCCTGGAGTGTACTTGGGGGGGCGAACTATGGCTACACCTTC

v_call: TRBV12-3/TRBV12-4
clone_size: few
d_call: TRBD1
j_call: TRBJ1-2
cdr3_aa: CASSTGAYGYTF
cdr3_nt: TGTGCCAGCAGTACAGGGGCCTATGGCTACACCTTC

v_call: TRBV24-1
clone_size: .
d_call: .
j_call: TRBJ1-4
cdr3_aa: CATSDFQVFRHELFF
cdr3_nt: TGTGCCACCAGTGATTTTCAGGTTTTTAGGCACGAACTGTTTTTT

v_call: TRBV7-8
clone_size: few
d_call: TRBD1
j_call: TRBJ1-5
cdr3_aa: CASSIYRDRDQPQHF
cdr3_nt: TGTGCCAGCAGCATCTACCGGGACAGAGATCAGCCCCAGCATTTT

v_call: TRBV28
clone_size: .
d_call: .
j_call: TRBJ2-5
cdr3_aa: CASSLRRGETQYF
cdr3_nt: TGTGCCAGCAGCCTGCGGCGAGGGGAGACCCAGTACTTC

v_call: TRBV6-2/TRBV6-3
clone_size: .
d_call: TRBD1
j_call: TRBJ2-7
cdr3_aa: CASSRSDRGEQYF
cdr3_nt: TGTGCCAGCAGTCGATCTGACAGGGGCGAGCAGTACTTC

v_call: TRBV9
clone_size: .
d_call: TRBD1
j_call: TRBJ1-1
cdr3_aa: CASSSRGTDEAFF
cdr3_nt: TGTGCCAGCAGCTCACGGGGGACAGATGAAGCTTTCTTT

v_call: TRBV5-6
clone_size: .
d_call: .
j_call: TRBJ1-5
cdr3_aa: CASSSRADQPQHF
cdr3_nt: TGTGCCAGCAGCTCGCGGGCAGATCAGCCCCAGCATTTT

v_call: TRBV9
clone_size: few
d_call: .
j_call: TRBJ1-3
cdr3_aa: CASATGTSLSGNTIYF
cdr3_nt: TGTGCCAGCGCGACAGGAACTTCACTCTCTGGAAACACCATATATTTT

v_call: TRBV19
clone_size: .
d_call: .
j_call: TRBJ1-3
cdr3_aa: CASSIRSTIYF
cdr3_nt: TGTGCCAGTAGTATCAGATCCACCATATATTTT

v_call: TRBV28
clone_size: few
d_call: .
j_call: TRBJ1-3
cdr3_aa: CASIEASGNTIYF
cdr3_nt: TGTGCCAGCATAGAAGCCTCTGGAAACACCATATATTTT

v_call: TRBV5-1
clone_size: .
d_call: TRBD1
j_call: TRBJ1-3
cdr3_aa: CASSASTGTGNTIYF
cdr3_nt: TGCGCCAGCAGCGCCTCGACAGGGACTGGAAACACCATATATTTT

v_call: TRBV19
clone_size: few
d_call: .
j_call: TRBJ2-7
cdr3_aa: CASTMTGSSYEQYF
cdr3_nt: TGTGCCAGTACCATGACTGGGAGCTCCTACGAGCAGTACTTC

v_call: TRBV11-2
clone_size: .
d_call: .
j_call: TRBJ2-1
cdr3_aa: CASSSLGRAGRGKFF
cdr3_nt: TGTGCCAGCAGCTCCCTGGGGAGGGCTGGGAGGGGGAAGTTCTTC

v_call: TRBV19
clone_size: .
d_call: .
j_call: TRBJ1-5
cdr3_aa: CASSITGLQPQHF
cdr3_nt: TGTGCCAGTAGTATAACAGGGTTACAGCCCCAGCATTTT

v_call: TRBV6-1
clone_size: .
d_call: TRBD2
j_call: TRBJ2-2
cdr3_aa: CASSERPGGATGELFF
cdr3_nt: TGTGCCAGCAGTGAACGCCCGGGGGGGGCAACCGGGGAGCTGTTTTTT

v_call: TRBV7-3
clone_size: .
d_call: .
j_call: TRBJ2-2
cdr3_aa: CASSSSGELFF
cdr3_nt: TGTGCCAGCAGCTCATCCGGGGAGCTGTTTTTT

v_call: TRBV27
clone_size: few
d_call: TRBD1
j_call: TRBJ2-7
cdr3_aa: CASSSETGGSYEQYF
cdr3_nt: TGTGCCAGCAGTTCCGAGACAGGGGGATCCTACGAGCAGTACTTC

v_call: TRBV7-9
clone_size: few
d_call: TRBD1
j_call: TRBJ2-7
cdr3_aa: CASSLDRGEQYF
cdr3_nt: TGTGCCAGCAGCTTAGACAGGGGTGAGCAGTACTTC

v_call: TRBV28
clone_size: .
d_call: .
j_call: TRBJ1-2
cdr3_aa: CASSSQSYGYTF
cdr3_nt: TGTGCCAGCAGTTCACAGTCCTATGGCTACACCTTC

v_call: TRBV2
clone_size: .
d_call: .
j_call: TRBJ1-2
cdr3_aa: CASYLNGYTF
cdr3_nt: TGTGCCAGCTACTTGAATGGCTACACCTTC

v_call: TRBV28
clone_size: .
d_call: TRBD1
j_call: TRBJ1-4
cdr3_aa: CASSSGTGGSEKLFF
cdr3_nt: TGTGCCAGCAGTTCCGGGACAGGGGGGAGTGAAAAACTGTTTTTT